These T cell receptor beta chains were read from a single sample in a study of blood T cell repertoires in COVID-19. Assay: immunoSEQ multiplex PCR; the TCRdb copy retains only in-frame clones and omits some. This sample has around 450,000 clones, with about 90% found just once. Input material: PBMCs or T cells enriched from blood (not recorded which). These receptors all stem from a woman aged 18-29 years who had recovered from COVID-19. Both conserved end residues are part of each CDR3. A D gene is named only where the DNA matches it firmly. For some rows the clone size is stated as once, few or many, or as a class when expanded; others skip it.

length,D,size,V,J,CDR3,DNA
17,TRBD1,-,TRBV30,TRBJ1-2,CAWRGTTGGHGDYGYTF,TGTGCCTGGAGAGGTACAACAGGGGGCCACGGGGACTATGGCTACACCTTC
13,-,-,TRBV5-1,TRBJ2-7,CASSLVQGREQYF,TGCGCCAGCAGCTTGGTCCAGGGCAGGGAGCAGTACTTC
15,TRBD1,-,TRBV2,TRBJ1-2,CASGNLGQGAAGYTF,TGTGCCAGCGGGAACCTCGGGCAGGGGGCTGCTGGCTACACCTTC
13,-,-,TRBV28,TRBJ1-2,CASSLPGGYGYTF,TGTGCCAGCAGCCTCCCGGGGGGCTATGGCTACACCTTC
13,-,-,TRBV2,TRBJ1-1,CASSVEGRAEAFF,TGTGCCAGCAGTGTGGAGGGTAGGGCTGAAGCTTTCTTT
17,-,-,TRBV12-5,TRBJ2-6,CASGLTQGVTGANVLTF,TGTGCTAGTGGTTTGACCCAGGGTGTAACTGGGGCCAACGTCCTGACTTTC
15,-,-,TRBV7-6,TRBJ1-2,CASSPGGPPGYGYTF,TGTGCCAGCAGCCCTGGAGGGCCGCCGGGCTATGGCTACACCTTC
14,TRBD1,-,TRBV15,TRBJ1-1,CATSSGQGNTEAFF,TGTGCCACCAGCTCCGGACAGGGGAACACTGAAGCTTTCTTT
16,TRBD2,once,TRBV11-2,TRBJ2-1,CASSQRGSGDLNEQFF,TGTGCCAGCAGCCAGAGGGGTAGCGGGGACCTCAATGAGCAGTTCTTC
13,-,few,TRBV5-6,TRBJ1-4,CASSLGHSEKLFF,TGTGCCAGCAGCTTGGGACATTCCGAAAAACTGTTTTTT
13,-,-,TRBV12-3/TRBV12-4,TRBJ1-1,CASSLDGGSEAFF,TGTGCCAGCAGTTTAGATGGCGGCTCGGAAGCTTTCTTT
15,TRBD1,-,TRBV24-1,TRBJ2-2,CATQPGGANTGELFF,TGTGCCACCCAACCAGGGGGCGCGAACACCGGGGAGCTGTTTTTT
15,-,-,TRBV5-5,TRBJ1-1,CASSLWGGGNTEAFF,TGTGCCAGCAGCTTGTGGGGCGGGGGGAACACTGAAGCTTTCTTT
13,-,-,TRBV28,TRBJ2-4,CASSSGTKNIQYF,TGTGCCAGCAGCTCGGGAACAAAAAACATTCAGTACTTC
16,TRBD1,-,TRBV18,TRBJ1-1,CASSQSRDSSNTEAFF,TGTGCCAGCTCACAAAGTCGGGACAGTTCAAACACTGAAGCTTTCTTT
17,-,-,TRBV19,TRBJ1-5,CASSFSPALRSNQPQHF,TGTGCCAGTAGTTTCTCACCCGCATTGAGGAGCAATCAGCCCCAGCATTTT
13,-,-,TRBV4-2,TRBJ1-2,CASSQMRNYGYTF,TGTGCCAGCAGCCAAATGCGGAATTATGGCTACACCTTC
15,TRBD2,-,TRBV11-2,TRBJ2-3,CATTPLGRGADTQYF,TGTGCCACCACTCCCCTCGGGCGGGGGGCAGATACGCAGTATTTT
14,-,-,TRBV15,TRBJ1-1,CATSPDTMNTEAFF,TGTGCCACCAGCCCAGACACCATGAACACTGAAGCTTTCTTT
15,TRBD2,-,TRBV2,TRBJ2-3,CASSEFSGGTDTQYF,TGTGCCAGCAGTGAATTCAGCGGGGGGACAGATACGCAGTATTTT
15,-,-,TRBV21-1,TRBJ1-1,CASSKAQGAITEAFF,TGTGCCAGCAGCAAAGCGCAGGGGGCGATCACTGAAGCTTTCTTT
14,TRBD1,-,TRBV3-1/TRBV3-2,TRBJ1-1,CASSRRDRNTEAFF,TGTGCCAGCAGCCGCCGGGACAGAAACACTGAAGCTTTCTTT
15,-,-,TRBV5-5,TRBJ1-1,CASSLVPGKNTEAFF,TGTGCCAGCAGCTTGGTTCCGGGTAAGAACACTGAAGCTTTCTTT
16,-,-,TRBV4-1,TRBJ1-2,CASSPRDTQDTYGYTF,TGCGCCAGCAGCCCCAGGGACACCCAGGACACCTATGGCTACACCTTC
14,TRBD1,-,TRBV9,TRBJ1-1,CASSVETGGTEAFF,TGTGCCAGCAGCGTAGAAACAGGGGGCACTGAAGCTTTCTTT
16,TRBD1,-,TRBV24-1,TRBJ2-5,CATSDSGTGGLETQYF,TGTGCCACCAGTGATTCCGGGACAGGGGGCCTGGAGACCCAGTACTTC
13,-,-,TRBV10-3,TRBJ2-5,CAITPGAGETQYF,TGTGCCATCACCCCCGGGGCGGGGGAGACCCAGTACTTC
11,TRBD1,-,TRBV30,TRBJ1-4,CAWSDRDKLFF,TGTGCCTGGTCTGACAGGGATAAACTGTTTTTT
18,-,once,TRBV5-1,TRBJ1-1,CASSFSPPLTRLETEAFF,TGCGCCAGCAGTTTTTCCCCTCCCTTAACCCGGTTAGAGACTGAAGCTTTCTTT
12,-,-,TRBV6-1,TRBJ1-3,CASSEPGNTIYF,TGTGCCAGCAGTGAACCAGGAAACACCATATATTTT
14,-,once,TRBV9,TRBJ2-2,CASSVGGNTGELFF,TGTGCCAGCAGCGTAGGCGGTAACACCGGGGAGCTGTTTTTT
13,-,-,TRBV30,TRBJ1-1,CAWSPGAATEAFF,TGTGCCTGGAGTCCTGGGGCCGCAACTGAAGCTTTCTTT
15,TRBD1,-,TRBV2,TRBJ1-1,CATKLTGQVNTEAFF,TGTGCCACCAAACTCACGGGACAGGTCAACACTGAAGCTTTCTTT
14,-,few,TRBV2,TRBJ1-5,CASSENGLNQPQHF,TGTGCCAGCAGTGAAAATGGGCTCAATCAGCCCCAGCATTTT
13,-,-,TRBV12-3/TRBV12-4,TRBJ1-1,CASSRQAHTEAFF,TGTGCCAGCAGTAGACAGGCCCACACTGAAGCTTTCTTT
13,TRBD1,-,TRBV19,TRBJ1-5,CATRTGVNQPQHF,TGTGCCACCAGGACAGGGGTGAATCAGCCCCAGCATTTT
14,-,-,TRBV27,TRBJ1-2,CASGPPLDGNGYTF,TGTGCCAGCGGCCCACCACTGGACGGGAATGGCTACACCTTC
14,TRBD1,-,TRBV5-1,TRBJ2-7,CASSFSGQGDEQYF,TGCGCCAGCAGCTTTTCCGGACAGGGTGACGAGCAGTACTTC
12,TRBD1,-,TRBV6-5,TRBJ1-2,CASSPDREGYTF,TGTGCCAGCAGTCCCGACAGGGAGGGCTACACCTTC
17,-,-,TRBV28,TRBJ1-4,CASSPNFGQRRGEELFF,TGTGCCAGCAGCCCTAATTTTGGACAGCGCCGTGGCGAGGAACTGTTTTTT
15,TRBD1,-,TRBV27,TRBJ2-7,CASSFGQGAFYEQYF,TGTGCCAGCAGTTTCGGACAGGGAGCCTTCTACGAGCAGTACTTC
14,-,-,TRBV5-1,TRBJ1-2,CASSLGRVGYGYTF,TGCGCCAGCAGCTTGGGCAGGGTCGGATATGGCTACACCTTC
12,-,few,TRBV2,TRBJ2-2,CASSEASRRLFF,TGTGCCAGCAGTGAAGCGAGTCGTCGGCTGTTTTTT
12,-,-,TRBV11-2,TRBJ2-3,CASSPGRDTQYF,TGTGCCAGCAGCCCCGGTCGAGATACGCAGTATTTT
16,TRBD1,once,TRBV18,TRBJ2-2,CATHPVGTGNTGELFF,TGTGCCACACACCCCGTAGGGACAGGGAACACCGGGGAGCTGTTTTTT
15,TRBD1,-,TRBV20-1,TRBJ2-7,CSASQDRGFSYEQYF,TGCAGTGCTAGTCAGGACAGGGGGTTCTCCTACGAGCAGTACTTC
14,-,once,TRBV4-2,TRBJ1-2,CASSQDIMMSSYTF,TGTGCCAGCAGCCAAGATATCATGATGAGCAGCTACACCTTC
14,-,few,TRBV5-4,TRBJ2-5,CASSSPSGKETQYF,TGTGCCAGCAGCTCGCCGTCGGGGAAAGAGACCCAGTACTTC
13,-,-,TRBV7-3,TRBJ1-1,CASSTQSGTKAFF,TGTGCCAGCAGCACTCAAAGCGGGACAAAGGCTTTCTTT
14,-,-,TRBV5-6,TRBJ1-5,CASSLGQINQPQHF,TGTGCCAGCAGCTTAGGACAGATCAATCAGCCCCAGCATTTT
14,TRBD1,-,TRBV5-1,TRBJ2-7,CASSWDRVAYEQYF,TGCGCCAGCAGCTGGGACAGGGTGGCCTACGAGCAGTACTTC
12,-,-,TRBV6-6,TRBJ2-5,CASSSFFETQYF,TGTGCCAGCAGTTCCTTCTTCGAGACCCAGTACTTC
13,TRBD1,-,TRBV27,TRBJ1-1,CASSDGGQGTAFF,TGTGCCAGCAGCGATGGCGGACAGGGTACGGCTTTCTTT
15,TRBD1,-,TRBV5-1,TRBJ1-5,CASSFGTGTNQPQHF,TGCGCCAGCAGCTTCGGGACAGGGACCAATCAGCCCCAGCATTTT
16,TRBD1,-,TRBV7-2,TRBJ2-6,CASSSTRGPGANVLTF,TGTGCCAGCAGCTCCACCAGGGGGCCTGGGGCCAACGTCCTGACTTTC
15,-,once,TRBV5-1,TRBJ2-3,CASSLTGLREDTQYF,TGCGCCAGCAGCTTAACAGGGTTAAGGGAAGATACGCAGTATTTT
18,TRBD2,-,TRBV19,TRBJ2-4,CASSPPETSGGPLNIQYF,TGTGCCAGTAGCCCTCCGGAGACTAGCGGGGGGCCTCTAAACATTCAGTACTTC